This is a list of T cell receptor beta chains from one sample in a study of PD-1 blockade in classical Hodgkin lymphoma. Sequenced by immunoSEQ multiplex PCR; TCRdb stores in-frame clones only, minus some. This table has some 46,000 clones, around 80% appearing once. The sequencing here drew on peripheral blood mononuclear cells (PBMCs), taken before the second cycle of nivolumab. These receptors all come from a human donor with classical Hodgkin lymphoma. The CDR3 runs from the conserved cysteine through the conserved F or W. The size field is filled for only some rows; it gives once, few, many or a size class.

V gene | clone size | CDR3 protein
TRBV5-8 | - | CASSFSRGQGNQPQHF
TRBV7-9 | - | CASSLGQGAAYEQYF
TRBV19 | medium-sized | CASSMLQGPLTEAFF
TRBV28 | - | CASRYTGSVYEQYF
TRBV7-9 | - | CASSARGDEQFF
TRBV10-3 | few | CAISESRLASYEQYF
TRBV5-1 | - | CASSAGGLETQYF
TRBV7-9 | - | CASSLEETEAFF
TRBV7-9 | - | CASSLVTSFTDTQYF
TRBV9 | - | CASSGPGAPYGYTF
TRBV7-9 | - | CASSLIGVAGGETQYF
TRBV28 | - | CASRQGGYGYTF
TRBV2 | - | CASSWTGTNEAFF
TRBV29-1 | - | CSVPAGFF
TRBV2 | - | CASSGSERNQPQHF
TRBV27 | - | CASRGLAGTDTQYF
TRBV7-9 | - | CASSLDLAYTEAFF
TRBV20-1 | few | CSARALDEAFF
TRBV5-1 | - | CASSLAGGLGNEQFF
TRBV18 | - | CASSLKMRGSYEQYF
TRBV27 | few | CATRSSGNTIYF
TRBV7-9 | - | CASSSGLAVETQYF
TRBV11-3 | - | CASSLETGDVYEQYF
TRBV18 | - | CASSLDATDTQYF
TRBV10-3 | few | CAISGTGANEAFF
TRBV4-3 | - | CASSGGQGGELFF
TRBV2 | - | CASSYQGARGTEAFF
TRBV14 | once | CASSQGGGTQYF
TRBV10-3 | - | CAISDSLGDRGRGSQHF
TRBV18 | once | CASSPGLATTYEQYF
TRBV2 | - | CASSTRSSYEQYF
TRBV14 | once | CASSQSAGSQPQHF
TRBV11-2 | - | CASSLRFGGQTYEQYF
TRBV7-9 | - | CASSPGQGEWETQYF
TRBV29-1 | - | CSVAYPRRPGELFF
TRBV25-1 | - | CASSEPGSSSYNSPLHF
TRBV29-1 | - | CSVDGTYEGNTEAFF